This paragraph reports one T cell receptor (beta chain). The sample is drawn from a study of blood T cell repertoires in COVID-19. The CDR3 consists of 13 residues. Germline loops: CDR1 SNHLY, CDR2 FYNNEI. Between the trimmed V and J ends, which lost 5 bases and 3 bases, there was a span of 7 bases. Assay used: immunoSEQ multiplex PCR; TCRdb lists only in-frame clones, some missing. The table records fewer than 250,000 clones, about nine tenths of them present only once. The chain has TRBV2 and TRBJ2-2, with unresolved D. The source of this sequence is an older woman who had recovered from COVID-19. The sequenced material came from peripheral blood. CDR3 coding DNA: TGTGCCAGCAGTCTAAGCGACACCGGGGAGCTGTTTTTT. Amino acid sequence: CASSLSDTGELFF.